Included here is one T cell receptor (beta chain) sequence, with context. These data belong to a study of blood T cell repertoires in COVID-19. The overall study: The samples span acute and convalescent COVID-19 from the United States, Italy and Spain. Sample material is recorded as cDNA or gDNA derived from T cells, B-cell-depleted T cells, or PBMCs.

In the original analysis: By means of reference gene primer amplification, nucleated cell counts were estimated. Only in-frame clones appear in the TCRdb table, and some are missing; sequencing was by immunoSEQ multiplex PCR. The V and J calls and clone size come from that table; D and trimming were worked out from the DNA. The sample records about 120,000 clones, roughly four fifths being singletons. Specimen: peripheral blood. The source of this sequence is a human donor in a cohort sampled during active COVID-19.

The CDR3 reads CASSWGLQYEQYF. The CDR3 bases are TGTGCCAGCAGCTGGGGACTACAATACGAGCAGTACTTC. V and J are TRBV7-8 and TRBJ2-7; 7 nucleotides line up with TRBD2. Germline-derived CDR1 and CDR2 are SGHVS and FQNEAQ. This CDR3 has 13 residues. After removal of 4 bases from V and 4 bases from J, the junction contained 4 bases not matched to a gene. Full variable domain (remainder filled in from reference TRBV7-8 and TRBJ2-7): GAGVSQSPRYKVAKRGQDVALRCDPISGHVSLFWYQQALGQGPEFLTYFQNEAQLDKSGLPSDRFFAERPEGSVSTLKIQRTQQEDSAVYLCASSWGLQYEQYFGPGTRLTVT.